The 13 T cell receptor beta chains below come from one sample, sequenced in a study of radiation and T cells in renal cell carcinoma. Time point noted: blood 2 weeks post-SBRT. Treatment indicated: 15 Gy SBRT to primary tumor, nephrectomy 4 weeks later. Produced via immunoSEQ multiplex PCR; TCRdb's table is partial and in-frame only. Of some 120,000 clones in the sample, roughly four fifths were seen once. The sequencing here drew on blood, taken from a patient whose treatment included radiotherapy and nephrectomy. These receptors all stem from a woman aged 60 to 75 with renal cell carcinoma.

This chain joins TRBV6-1 and TRBJ1-4; 11 bases agree with TRBD1. The germline V gene encodes CDR1 MNHNS and CDR2 SASEGT. With V trimmed by 6 bases and J by 8 bases, 8 bases remained unmatched. The CDR3 consists of 15 residues. CDR3 region: CASRIGQGAWEKLFF. In DNA, the CDR3 is TGTGCCAGCAGGATAGGACAGGGGGCCTGGGAAAAACTGTTTTTT.

This sequence joins TRBV10-3 and TRBJ2-3; weak D call: TRBD2 (6 bases). The germline V and J ends were trimmed by 11 bases and 3 bases, with 21 bases remaining between them. This CDR3 spans 15 amino acids. Germline lookup yields CDR1 ENHRY and CDR2 SYGVKD. CDR3 DNA sequence: TGTGCCGCAACCCCGCAGACTGGGGGGACAGATACGCAGTATTTT. Its protein is CAATPQTGGTDTQYF.

The chain employs TRBV2 and TRBJ1-5; D remains ambiguous. The germline gives CDR1 SNHLY, CDR2 FYNNEI. The CDR3 sequence is 13 residues long. Deletions cut 7 bases from V and 0 bases from J, with 7 bases between. The CDR3 nucleotides read TGTGCCAGCACTTCCTATAGCAATCAGCCCCAGCATTTT. Its translation is CASTSYSNQPQHF.

As concerns this clone: The junction departs from the called germline gene at one end, perhaps through a read error. The rearrangement uses TRBV7-7 and TRBJ2-5; TRBD1 aligns across 7 bases. The germline gives CDR1 SSHAT, CDR2 FNYEAQ (reference sequence). The CDR3 has 17 residues. The CDR3 sequence is CASSPGTAPRHRETQYF. The CDR3 nucleotides read TGTGCTAGCAGCCCGGGGACAGCCCCTAGGCACCGAGAGACCCAGTACTTC.

DNA for the CDR3: TGTGCCAGCAGCAACTCAATCATCGCGGAGCAGTACTTC. Its protein product is CASSNSIIAEQYF. The chain is built from TRBV14 and TRBJ2-7, with no clear D. Deletions cut 5 bases from V and 7 bases from J, with 15 bases between. Germline assignment: CDR1 SGHDN and CDR2 FVKESK. The CDR3 sequence is 13 residues long.

The chain employs TRBV27 and TRBJ1-1; 8 bases are shared with TRBD1. The CDR3 loop spans 14 amino acids. Germline CDR1 MNHEY, CDR2 SMNVEV (reference sequence). Trimming removed 3 bases from V and 7 bases from J; junction bases left unmatched: 7. CDR3 loop: CASSFSPGGGEAFF. The CDR3 nucleotides read TGTGCCAGCAGTTTTTCCCCAGGGGGCGGTGAAGCTTTCTTT.

The V gene is TRBV11-2, the J gene TRBJ2-5, with D perhaps TRBD1 or TRBD2 (5 bases each). Germline V gene data show CDR1 as SGHAT and CDR2 as FQNNGV. V was shortened by 3 bases and J by 4 bases, with 15 bases between the two germline ends. This CDR3 contains 15 residues. CDR3 bases: TGTGCCAGCAGCTTCCCGGGACGGCTAGGAGAGACCCAGTACTTC. It specifies CASSFPGRLGETQYF.

The rearrangement links TRBV6-1 to TRBJ2-3; no definite D call. Germline CDR1 is MNHNS and CDR2 is SASEGT. V was clipped by 11 bases and J by 3 bases, with 6 bases between them. The CDR3 is 10 residues long. CDR3 sequence reads: CAAETDTQYF. DNA for the CDR3: TGTGCCGCTGAAACAGATACGCAGTATTTT.

This chain uses TRBV7-2 with TRBJ2-1; 7 bases are a match to TRBD2. Germline CDR1 and CDR2: SGHTA and FQGNSA. CDR3 length: 15 amino acids. With V trimmed by 5 bases and J by 6 bases, 10 bases remained unmatched. The CDR3: CASSVLAGVGNEQFF. CDR3 coding DNA: TGTGCCAGCAGCGTCCTGGCGGGAGTGGGCAATGAGCAGTTCTTC.

The chain uses TRBV19 and TRBJ2-5, with TRBD1 identical over 8 bases. Germline V lookup: CDR1 LNHDA, CDR2 SQIVND (reference sequence). The CDR3 covers 14 residues. V trimming: 5 bases; J trimming: 4 bases; junction bases outside the gene matches: 6. Written as DNA, the CDR3 is TGTGCCAGTAGTTTAACAGGGGGTCGAGAGACCCAGTACTTC. Its protein product is CASSLTGGRETQYF.

The chain is built from TRBV11-2 and TRBJ2-5; D unresolved. V lost 4 bases and J 5 bases, leaving 5 bases between the germline ends. Germline CDR1 and CDR2: SGHAT and FQNNGV. The CDR3 loop spans 11 amino acids. The CDR3 DNA reads TGTGCCAGCAGCTCGTCGGAGACCCAGTACTTC. Translated: CASSSSETQYF.

The CDR3 loop is CASSGLAGRGDTQYF. As DNA, the CDR3 is TGTGCCAGCAGCGGACTAGCGGGTAGGGGAGATACGCAGTATTTT. This chain joins TRBV28 and TRBJ2-3, with 11 bases fitting TRBD2. Germline loops: CDR1 MDHEN, CDR2 SYDVKM. The CDR3 consists of 15 residues. The V segment lost 6 bases and the J segment 5 bases; nucleotides outside the gene matches: 7. Looking up the rest from reference TRBV28 and TRBJ2-3 gives the full variable domain: DVKVTQSSRYLVKRTGEKVFLECVQDMDHENMFWYRQDPGLGLRLIYFSYDVKMKEKGDIPEGYSVSREKKERFSLILESASTNQTSMYLCASSGLAGRGDTQYFGPGTRLTVL.

CDR3 bases: TGTGCCAGCAGCTTAGCGACAGGGGAAGGAAACACCATATATTTT. Translated: CASSLATGEGNTIYF. The gene calls are TRBV7-2 and TRBJ1-3; 8 nucleotides line up with TRBD1. The V segment lost 0 bases and the J segment 4 bases; nucleotides outside the gene matches: 2. CDR1 is SGHTA and CDR2 is FQGNSA in the germline V gene. The CDR3 consists of 15 residues.